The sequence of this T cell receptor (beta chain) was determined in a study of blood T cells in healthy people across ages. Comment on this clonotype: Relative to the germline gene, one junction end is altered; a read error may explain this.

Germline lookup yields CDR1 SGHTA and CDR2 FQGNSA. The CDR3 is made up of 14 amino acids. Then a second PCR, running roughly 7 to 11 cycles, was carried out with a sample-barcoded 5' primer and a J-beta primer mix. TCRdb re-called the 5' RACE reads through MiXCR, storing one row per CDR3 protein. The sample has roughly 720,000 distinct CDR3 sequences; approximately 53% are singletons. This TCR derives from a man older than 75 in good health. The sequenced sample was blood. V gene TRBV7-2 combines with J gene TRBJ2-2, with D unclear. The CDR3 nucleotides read TGTGCCAGCGGCTTATCTGAAGCCGCCGGGGAGCTGTTTTTT. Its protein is CASGLSEAAGELFF.